This TCR beta chain was retrieved from a study of T cells in Graves' hyperthyroidism and ophthalmopathy. TCR beta CDR3 sequences were amplified from RNA transcripts. TCR CDR3 regions were first amplified by RT-PCR with HTBI primers. TCRdb recomputed calls from the multiplex PCR reads with MiXCR, one row per CDR3 protein. The data show about 570,000 distinct CDR3 sequences, with 46% seen just once and around a fifth held by the top ten. Germline lookup yields CDR1 SQVTM and CDR2 ANQGSEA. Germline trimming cut 5 bases from V and 1 base from J; bases unmatched to any gene: 11. The CDR3 covers 16 residues.

The chain combines TRBV29-1 with TRBJ1-2, with 9 positions matching TRBD1. This TCR derives from an adult woman with Graves' disease, either hyperthyroidism or ophthalmopathy (not recorded which). The sequenced sample was peripheral blood or thyroid tissue (not recorded which). CDR3 sequence: CSVFPGQGLFNYGYTF. The CDR3 DNA reads TGCAGCGTTTTTCCGGGACAGGGACTATTTAACTATGGCTACACCTTC.